This T cell receptor beta chain originates from a study of cytomegalovirus exposure and HLA in healthy donors. Study findings and constraints: A later analysis found that most CMV-associated TCR beta chains appeared HLA-restricted. Reports indicate that TCR beta sequences accurately predicted the HLA-A and HLA-B alleles of most subjects. Roughly uniform depth of sequencing across donors was assumed in presence/absence analyses.

In the case of this clone: Its specificity is unknown.

Germline V gene data show CDR1 as SGHVS and CDR2 as FNYEAQ. CDR3 length: 14 amino acids. The J segment lost 6 bases and the V segment lost 1 base, leaving 3 bases of the junction unmatched. Amplification used 60 Vbeta primers and 13 Jbeta primers. Method: immunoSEQ multiplex PCR; TCRdb's copy keeps in-frame clones and lacks some. The sample yields 150,000 to 200,000 clones, roughly 79% seen once. Sequenced input: PBMCs. The genes are TRBV7-6 and TRBJ2-1, with 7 bases matching TRBD1. The clonotype comes from a male donor in good health and CMV-seropositive. This CDR3 is CASSLGQGVNEQFF. Here the CDR3 DNA reads TGTGCCAGCAGCTTAGGCCAGGGGGTCAATGAGCAGTTCTTC.